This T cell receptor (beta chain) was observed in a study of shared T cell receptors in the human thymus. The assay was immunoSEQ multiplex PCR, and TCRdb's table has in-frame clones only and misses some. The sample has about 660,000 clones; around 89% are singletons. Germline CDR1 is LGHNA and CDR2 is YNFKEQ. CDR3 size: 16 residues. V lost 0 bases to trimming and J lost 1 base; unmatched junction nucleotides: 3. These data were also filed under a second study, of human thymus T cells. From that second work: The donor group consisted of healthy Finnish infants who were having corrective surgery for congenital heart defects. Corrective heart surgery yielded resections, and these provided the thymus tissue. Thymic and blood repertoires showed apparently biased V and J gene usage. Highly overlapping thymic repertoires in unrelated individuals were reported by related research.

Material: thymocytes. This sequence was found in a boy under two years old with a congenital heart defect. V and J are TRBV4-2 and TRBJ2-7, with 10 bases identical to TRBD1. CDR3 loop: CASSQDLGQGSYEQYF. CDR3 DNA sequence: TGTGCCAGCAGCCAAGATCTGGGACAGGGGTCCTACGAGCAGTACTTC.